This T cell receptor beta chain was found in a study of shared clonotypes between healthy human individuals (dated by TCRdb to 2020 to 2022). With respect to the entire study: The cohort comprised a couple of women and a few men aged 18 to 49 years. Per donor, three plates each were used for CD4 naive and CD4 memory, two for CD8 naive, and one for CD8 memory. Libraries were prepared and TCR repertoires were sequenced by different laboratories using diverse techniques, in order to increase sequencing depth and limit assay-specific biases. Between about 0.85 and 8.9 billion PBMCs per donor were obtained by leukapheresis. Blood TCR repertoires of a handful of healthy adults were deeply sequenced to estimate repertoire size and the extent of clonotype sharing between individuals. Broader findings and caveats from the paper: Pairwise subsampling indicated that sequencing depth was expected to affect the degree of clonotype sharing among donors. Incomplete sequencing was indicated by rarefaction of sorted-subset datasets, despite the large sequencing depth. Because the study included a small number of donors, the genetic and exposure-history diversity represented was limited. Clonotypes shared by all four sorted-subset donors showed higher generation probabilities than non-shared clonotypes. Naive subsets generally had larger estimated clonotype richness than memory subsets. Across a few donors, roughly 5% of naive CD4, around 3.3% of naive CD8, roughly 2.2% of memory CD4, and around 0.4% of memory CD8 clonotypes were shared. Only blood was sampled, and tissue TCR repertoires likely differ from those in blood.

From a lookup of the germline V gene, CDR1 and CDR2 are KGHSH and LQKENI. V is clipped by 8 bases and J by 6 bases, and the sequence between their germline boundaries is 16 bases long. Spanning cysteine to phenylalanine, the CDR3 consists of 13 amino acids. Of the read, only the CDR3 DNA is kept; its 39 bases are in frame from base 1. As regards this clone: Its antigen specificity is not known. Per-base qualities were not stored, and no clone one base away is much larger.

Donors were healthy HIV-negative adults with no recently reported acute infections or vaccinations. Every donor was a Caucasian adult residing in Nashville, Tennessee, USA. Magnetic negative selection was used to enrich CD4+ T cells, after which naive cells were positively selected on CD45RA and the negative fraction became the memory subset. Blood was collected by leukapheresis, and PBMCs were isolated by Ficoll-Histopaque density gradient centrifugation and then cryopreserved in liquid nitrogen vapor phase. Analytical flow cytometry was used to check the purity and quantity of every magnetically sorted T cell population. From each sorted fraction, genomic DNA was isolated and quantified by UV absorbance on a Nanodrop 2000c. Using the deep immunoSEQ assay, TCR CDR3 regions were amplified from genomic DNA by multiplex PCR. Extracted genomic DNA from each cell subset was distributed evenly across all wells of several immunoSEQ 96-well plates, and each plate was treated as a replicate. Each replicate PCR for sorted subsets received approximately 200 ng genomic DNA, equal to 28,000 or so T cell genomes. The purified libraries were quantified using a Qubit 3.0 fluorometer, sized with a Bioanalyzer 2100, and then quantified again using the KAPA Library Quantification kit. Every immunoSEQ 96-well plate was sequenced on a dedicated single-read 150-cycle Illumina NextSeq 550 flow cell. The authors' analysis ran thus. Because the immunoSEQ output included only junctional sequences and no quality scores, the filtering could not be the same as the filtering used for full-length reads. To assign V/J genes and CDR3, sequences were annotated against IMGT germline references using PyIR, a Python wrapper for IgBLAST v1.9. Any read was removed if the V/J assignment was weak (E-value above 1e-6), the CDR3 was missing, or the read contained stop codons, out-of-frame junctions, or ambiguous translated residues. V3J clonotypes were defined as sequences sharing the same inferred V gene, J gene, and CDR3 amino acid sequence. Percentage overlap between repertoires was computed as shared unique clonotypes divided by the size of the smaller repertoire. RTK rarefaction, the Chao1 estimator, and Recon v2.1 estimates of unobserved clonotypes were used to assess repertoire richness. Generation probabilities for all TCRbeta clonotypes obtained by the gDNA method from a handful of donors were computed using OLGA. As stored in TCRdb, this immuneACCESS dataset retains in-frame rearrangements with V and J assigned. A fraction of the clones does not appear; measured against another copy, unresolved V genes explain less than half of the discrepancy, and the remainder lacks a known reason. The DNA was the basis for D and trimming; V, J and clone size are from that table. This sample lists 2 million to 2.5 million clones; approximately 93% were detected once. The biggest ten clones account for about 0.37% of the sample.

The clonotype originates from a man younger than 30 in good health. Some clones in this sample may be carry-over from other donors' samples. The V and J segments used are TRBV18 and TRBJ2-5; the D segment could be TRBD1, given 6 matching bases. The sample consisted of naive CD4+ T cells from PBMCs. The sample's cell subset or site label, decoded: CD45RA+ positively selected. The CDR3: CASTEGVGKTQYF. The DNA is TGTGCCAGCACTGAGGGGGTTGGAAAGACCCAGTACTTC.